These 24 T cell receptor beta chains originate from one sample sequenced in a study of cytomegalovirus exposure and HLA in healthy donors. With 60 Vbeta and 13 Jbeta primers, the PCR was carried out. Only in-frame clones appear in the TCRdb table, and some are missing; sequencing was by immunoSEQ multiplex PCR. This table has more than 50,000 clones, over 55% appearing once. Sequencing was carried out using PBMCs. These receptor sequences come from a man between 35 and 55 years old in good health and CMV-seropositive.

The chain couples TRBV10-2 to TRBJ2-3; D gene ambiguous. The CDR3 has 12 amino acids. The V end lost 6 bases, the J end lost 8 bases, and 12 bases lay between the germline ends. Per germline, CDR1 WSHSY and CDR2 SAAADI. The CDR3 sequence is CASSPNSGTQYF. The CDR3 DNA reads TGCGCCAGCAGCCCAAACTCTGGTACGCAGTATTTT.

The chain employs TRBV6-6 and TRBJ1-2; TRBD1 is a possible D gene (5 bases). The germline V gene encodes CDR1 MNHNY and CDR2 SVGAGI (reference sequence). The V gene lost 2 bases and the J gene lost 7 bases, with 14 bases spanning the gap. The CDR3 length is 14 residues. The CDR3 DNA reads TGTGCCAGCAGTTACACGACGATGGGGGGTGGCTACACCTTC. It translates to CASSYTTMGGGYTF.

This chain links TRBV6-4 with TRBJ2-3, with D hard to call. Germline V gene data show CDR1 as MRHNA and CDR2 as SNTAGT. With 7 bases removed from V and 5 bases from J, the gap between germline ends came to 13 bases. This CDR3 has 13 residues. The CDR3 reads CASKAGPEDTQYF. As DNA, the CDR3 is TGTGCCAGCAAAGCTGGGCCGGAAGATACGCAGTATTTT.

V gene TRBV2 combines with J gene TRBJ1-5, with 8 positions matching TRBD1. The CDR3 consists of 14 residues. Germline V gene sequence: CDR1 SNHLY, CDR2 FYNNEI. Trimming cost V 8 bases and J 8 bases; bases outside gene matches: 11. CDR3 residues: CASGLTGAREPQHF. DNA for the CDR3: TGTGCCAGCGGACTGACAGGGGCGAGGGAGCCCCAGCATTTT. Drawing the rest from reference TRBV2 and TRBJ1-5, the complete variable domain is EPEVTQTPSHQVTQMGQEVILRCVPISNHLYFYWYRQILGQKVEFLVSFYNNEISEKSEIFDDQFSVERPDGSNFTLKIRSTKLEDSAMYFCASGLTGAREPQHFGDGTRLSIL.

This sequence joins TRBV5-3 and TRBJ2-2, with 7 nucleotides matching TRBD1. TRBV5-3 is an ORF for which the function is uncertain. The CDR3 has 15 amino acids. The ends lost 3 bases at V and 7 bases at J; junction bases unmatched: 9. This chain's CDR3 is CARSWTGKSFGELFF. CDR3 coding DNA: TGTGCCAGAAGCTGGACAGGAAAATCTTTCGGGGAGCTGTTTTTT.

This clone was observed a few times. This sequence joins TRBV6-4 and TRBJ2-6; the D is unclear. Germline values: CDR1 MRHNA, CDR2 SNTAGT. Between the trimmed V and J ends, which lost 6 bases and 2 bases, there was a span of 8 bases. The CDR3 runs 14 residues. The DNA for the CDR3 is TGTGCCAGCAGCCTGGCCCCTGGGGCCAACGTCCTGACTTTC. Protein: CASSLAPGANVLTF.

This clone was detected only a few times. This chain uses TRBV20-1 with TRBJ2-1, with D tentatively TRBD2 (5 bases). This CDR3 region has 11 residues. From germline, CDR1 is DFQATT and CDR2 SNEGSKA (reference sequence). Trimming cost V 5 bases and J 8 bases, with 10 bases left between them. CDR3 coding DNA: TGCAGTGCTCCCGGGGTCGATGAGCAGTTCTTC. It yields the protein CSAPGVDEQFF.

The V gene is TRBV7-2, the J gene TRBJ1-2; 8 bases are a match to TRBD1. Trimming at V came to 3 bases and at J to 2 bases, leaving 5 bases not matched to a gene. The CDR3 runs 15 residues. The V gene's germline CDR1 is SGHTA and CDR2 FQGNSA. CDR3 residues: CASSFSTGANYGYTF. As DNA, the CDR3 is TGTGCCAGCAGCTTCTCGACAGGGGCAAACTATGGCTACACCTTC. Complete variable domain (other parts from reference TRBV7-2 and TRBJ1-2): GAGVSQSPSNKVTEKGKDVELRCDPISGHTALYWYRQSLGQGLEFLIYFQGNSAPDKSGLPSDRFSAERTGGSVSTLTIQRTQQEDSAVYLCASSFSTGANYGYTFGSGTRLTVV.

This clone was seen more than once but under ten times. V is TRBV30 and J is TRBJ1-4, with D unresolved. This CDR3 is 13 amino acids long. Trimming pared 3 bases from V and 7 bases from J, leaving 12 bases between. Germline values: CDR1 GTSNPN, CDR2 SVGIG (reference sequence). CDR3 residues: CAWSRQESEKLFF. The CDR3 region has the DNA TGTGCCTGGAGCAGGCAGGAATCTGAAAAACTGTTTTTT. The whole variable domain, filled in from reference TRBV30 and TRBJ1-4, reads SQTIHQWPATLVQPVGSPLSLECTVEGTSNPNLYWYRQAAGRGLQLLFYSVGIGQISSEVPQNLSASRPQDRQFILSSKKLLLSDSGFYLCAWSRQESEKLFFGSGTQLSVL.

The chain employs TRBV6-5 and TRBJ2-5; tentative D call: TRBD2 (6 bases). CDR1 and CDR2 (germline): MNHEY, SVGAGI. CDR3 size: 13 residues. The V end was cut by 2 bases, the J end by 9 bases, with 13 bases between. The CDR3, as DNA: TGTGCCAGCAGTTACGAAGGACTATCGGCCCAGTACTTC. Its protein is CASSYEGLSAQYF.

The chain couples TRBV2 to TRBJ2-7; 9 bases are a match to TRBD2. V dropped 6 bases and J dropped 0; count of bases not matched to a gene: 18. The germline gives CDR1 SNHLY, CDR2 FYNNEI. CDR3 length: 19 residues. CDR3: CASRFSSSISGGASYEQYF. In DNA form, the CDR3 reads TGTGCCAGCAGATTCTCCAGTTCCATTAGCGGGGGAGCCTCCTACGAGCAGTACTTC.

The rearrangement uses TRBV9 and TRBJ1-4; possibly TRBD1 for D (5 bases). The CDR3 runs 14 residues. The germline V gene has CDR1 SGDLS and CDR2 YYNGEE. Trimming shortened V by 0 bases and J by 7 bases, and 10 bases separated the two germline ends. CDR3 bases: TGTGCCAGCAGCGTAGGGAACGGGGGTGAAAAACTGTTTTTT. It yields the protein CASSVGNGGEKLFF.

This clone was counted between two and nine times. This chain links TRBV2 with TRBJ2-7; D is perhaps TRBD2 (6 bases). Germline lookup yields CDR1 SNHLY and CDR2 FYNNEI. CDR3 length equals 14 residues. V was pared by 4 bases and J by 0 bases, with 10 bases between. The DNA of the CDR3 is TGTGCCAGCAGTGCCGGGGGTTACTCCTACGAGCAGTACTTC. It translates to CASSAGGYSYEQYF.

This clone has only one observation. The chain recombines TRBV19 with TRBJ1-2; unclear D gene. This CDR3 region has 15 residues. The V end lost 3 bases, the J end lost 4 bases, and 15 bases lay between the germline ends. Per the germline V gene, CDR1 is LNHDA and CDR2 is SQIVND (reference sequence). CDR3 sequence reads: CASSIGRSGSYGYTF. CDR3 DNA sequence: TGTGCCAGTAGTATCGGTCGGAGCGGCTCCTATGGCTACACCTTC. Variable domain in full (rest from reference TRBV19 and TRBJ1-2): DGGITQSPKYLFRKEGQNVTLSCEQNLNHDAMYWYRQDPGQGLRLIYYSQIVNDFQKGDIAEGYSVSREKKESFPLTVTSAQKNPTAFYLCASSIGRSGSYGYTFGSGTRLTVV.

This chain uses TRBV5-1 with TRBJ2-5; D is possibly TRBD1 (5 bases). Germline CDR1 is SGHRS and CDR2 is YFSETQ. The germline V and J ends were trimmed by 4 bases and 2 bases, with 9 bases remaining between them. The CDR3 has 13 amino acids. The CDR3 is CASSQDIQETQYF. The DNA for the CDR3 is TGCGCCAGCAGCCAGGACATTCAAGAGACCCAGTACTTC.

The V gene is TRBV27, the J gene TRBJ2-1; no firm D call. The V end was cut by 5 bases, the J end by 0 bases, with 5 bases between. The CDR3 extends over 13 amino acids. CDR1 is MNHEY, CDR2 SMNVEV, per germline (reference sequence). For the CDR3, the DNA is TGTGCCAGCAGTCTCGTCTCCTACAATGAGCAGTTCTTC. This sequence encodes CASSLVSYNEQFF.

The rearrangement uses TRBV9 and TRBJ2-1; D unresolved. CDR3 length: 15 residues. Germline values: CDR1 SGDLS, CDR2 YYNGEE. Trimming removed 0 bases from V and 0 bases from J, with 7 bases in between. In DNA form, the CDR3 reads TGTGCCAGCAGCGTAGACTTTAGCTCCTACAATGAGCAGTTCTTC. Residues: CASSVDFSSYNEQFF.

V gene TRBV19 combines with J gene TRBJ1-4, with D possibly TRBD1 on 5 matching bases. From germline, CDR1 is LNHDA and CDR2 SQIVND (reference sequence). This CDR3 has 12 residues. V was cut by 5 bases and J by 12 bases, with 13 bases left in between. CDR3 residues: CASSSAPRELFF. CDR3 DNA sequence: TGTGCCAGTAGTTCGGCCCCCAGGGAACTGTTTTTT.

The chain carries TRBV5-1 and TRBJ1-4, with D possibly matching TRBD1 (5 bases). V was trimmed by 7 bases and J by 4 bases, leaving 17 bases between them. Looked up from germline, CDR1 is SGHRS and CDR2 is YFSETQ. The CDR3 extends over 15 amino acids. DNA of the CDR3: TGCGCCAGCCGACTCAACCCGGGACTTAATGAAAAACTGTTTTTT. Translated, it gives CASRLNPGLNEKLFF.

The gene calls are TRBV4-2 and TRBJ2-7, with a weak D call TRBD2 (6 bases). The CDR3 sequence is 14 residues long. The V end was cut by 1 base, the J end by 7 bases, with 14 bases between. CDR1 is LGHNA and CDR2 is YNFKEQ in the germline V gene. CDR3 DNA sequence: TGTGCCAGCAGCCAAGGCGGGGCCGGAAAAGAGCAGTACTTC. Its translation: CASSQGGAGKEQYF.

V and J are TRBV7-8 and TRBJ1-3; 7 positions match TRBD1. The ends lost 5 bases at V and 0 bases at J; junction bases unmatched: 4. This CDR3 is built from 15 residues. Germline CDR1 reads SGHVS; CDR2 reads FQNEAQ. The CDR3 protein is CASSRGTDSGNTIYF. CDR3 DNA sequence: TGTGCCAGCAGCCGAGGGACAGACTCTGGAAACACCATATATTTT.

The gene calls are TRBV5-6 and TRBJ1-5, with TRBD1 matching over 7 bases. The junction had 6 bases not matched to a gene; V was cut back by 2 bases and J by 7 bases. CDR1 and CDR2 (germline): SGHDT, YYEEEE. This CDR3 region has 14 residues. CDR3 DNA sequence: TGTGCCAGCAGCTTATATGGCAGGGGGCAGCCCCAGCATTTT. This gives the protein CASSLYGRGQPQHF.

This clone appeared many times. V and J are TRBV5-1 and TRBJ1-6; perhaps TRBD1 as D (6 bases). The germline V gene has CDR1 SGHRS and CDR2 YFSETQ. The CDR3 has 14 amino acids. Trimming took 4 bases from V and 5 from J, leaving 10 bases between them. The CDR3: CASSRTGNNSPLHF. CDR3 DNA: TGCGCCAGCAGCCGAACAGGGAATAATTCACCCCTCCACTTT.

The genes are TRBV27 and TRBJ2-3, with 11 bases matching TRBD2. This CDR3 contains 20 residues. Germline V gives CDR1 MNHEY, CDR2 SMNVEV (reference sequence). With 8 bases clipped from V and 3 bases from J, the junction kept 22 bases outside the gene matches. The CDR3 DNA reads TGTGCCAGCCCCTACGAGGGTAGCGGGGGGGCGGTAGGGTTTACAGATACGCAGTATTTT. Its protein product is CASPYEGSGGAVGFTDTQYF.